This T cell receptor (beta chain) derives from a study of CD8 T cells in Susac syndrome. Findings and caveats of the study: It was acknowledged by the study that relatively few individuals were included in its TCR sequencing and HLA analysis.

About this clonotype itself: Its matching antigen is unknown.

The RNA input was about 0.45 to 1 ug, and it was reverse transcribed with random hexamers. Coverage of TCR beta CDR3 amplification by immunoSEQ multiplex PCR extended to 54 Vbeta and 13 Jbeta. TCRdb independently ran MiXCR on the immunoSEQ multiplex PCR reads; one entry per CDR3 protein. The repertoire holds 330,000 or so distinct CDR3 sequences, with around 89% as singletons. This CDR3 has 13 residues. The trim removed 6 bases at V and 6 bases at J, leaving 7 bases unmatched. CDR1 and CDR2 (germline): SGHTA, FQGTGA. Blood CD8+ and CD4+ T cells underwent high-throughput TCR beta sequencing. TEMRA cells were enriched by FACS, while CD8+ and CD4+ T cells were obtained through a negative isolation that was performed magnetically.

Material: CD8+ T cells from PBMCs. The chain joins TRBV7-3 to TRBJ1-2, with TRBD1 matching 7 bases. This receptor was taken from a human donor with multiple sclerosis. CDR3 in DNA: TGTGCCAGCAGGCCGACAGGGAGCGATGGCTACACCTTC. This sequence encodes CASRPTGSDGYTF.